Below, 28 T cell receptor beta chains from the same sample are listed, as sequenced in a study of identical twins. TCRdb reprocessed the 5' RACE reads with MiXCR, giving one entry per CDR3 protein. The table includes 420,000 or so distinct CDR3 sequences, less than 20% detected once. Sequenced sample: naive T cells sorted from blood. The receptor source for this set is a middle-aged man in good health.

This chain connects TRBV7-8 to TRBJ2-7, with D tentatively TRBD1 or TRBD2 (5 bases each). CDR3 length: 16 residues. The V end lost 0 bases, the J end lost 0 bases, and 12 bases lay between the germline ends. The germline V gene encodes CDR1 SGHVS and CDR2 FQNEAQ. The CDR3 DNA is TGTGCCAGCAGCTTAGCGCAAGCAGGGAGCTCCTACGAGCAGTACTTC. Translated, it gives CASSLAQAGSSYEQYF.

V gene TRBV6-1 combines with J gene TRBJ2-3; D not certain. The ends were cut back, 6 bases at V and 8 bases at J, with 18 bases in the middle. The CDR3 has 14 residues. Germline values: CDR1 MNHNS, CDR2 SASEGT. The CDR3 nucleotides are TGTGCCAGCAGATCCTTCGGACCCCTGGGTACGCAGTATTTT. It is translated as CASRSFGPLGTQYF.

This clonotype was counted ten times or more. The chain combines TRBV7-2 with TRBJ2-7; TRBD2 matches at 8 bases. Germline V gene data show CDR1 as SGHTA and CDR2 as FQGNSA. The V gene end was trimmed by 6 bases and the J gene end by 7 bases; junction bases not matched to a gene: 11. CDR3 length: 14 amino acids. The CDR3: CASRGAGALEEQYF. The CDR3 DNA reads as TGTGCCAGCAGAGGAGCGGGGGCCCTAGAGGAGCAGTACTTC.

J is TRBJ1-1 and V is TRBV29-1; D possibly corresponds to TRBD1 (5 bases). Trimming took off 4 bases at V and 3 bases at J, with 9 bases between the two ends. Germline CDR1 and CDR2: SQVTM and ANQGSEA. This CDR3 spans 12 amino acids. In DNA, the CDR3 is TGCAGCGTTGGGGGGGTTTACACTGAAGCTTTCTTT. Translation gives CSVGGVYTEAFF.

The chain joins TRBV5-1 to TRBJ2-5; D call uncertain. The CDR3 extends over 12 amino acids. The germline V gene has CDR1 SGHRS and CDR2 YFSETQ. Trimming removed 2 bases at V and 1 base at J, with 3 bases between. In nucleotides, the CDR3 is TGCGCCAGCAGCTTCGGCCAAGAGACCCAGTACTTC. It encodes CASSFGQETQYF.

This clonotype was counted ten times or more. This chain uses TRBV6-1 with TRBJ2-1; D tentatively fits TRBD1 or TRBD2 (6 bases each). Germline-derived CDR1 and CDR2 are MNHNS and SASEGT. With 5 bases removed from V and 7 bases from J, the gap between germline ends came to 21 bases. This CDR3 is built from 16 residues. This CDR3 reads CASSPTSSEGVNEQFF. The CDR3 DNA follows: TGTGCCAGCAGTCCTACTAGCTCGGAGGGGGTAAATGAGCAGTTCTTC.

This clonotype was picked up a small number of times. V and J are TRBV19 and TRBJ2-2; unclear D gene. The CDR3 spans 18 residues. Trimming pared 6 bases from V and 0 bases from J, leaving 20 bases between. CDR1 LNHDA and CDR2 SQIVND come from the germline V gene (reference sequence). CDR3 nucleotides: TGTGCCAGTAGAACCCTCCCCCCGCTAGGAGCGAACACCGGGGAGCTGTTTTTT. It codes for CASRTLPPLGANTGELFF.

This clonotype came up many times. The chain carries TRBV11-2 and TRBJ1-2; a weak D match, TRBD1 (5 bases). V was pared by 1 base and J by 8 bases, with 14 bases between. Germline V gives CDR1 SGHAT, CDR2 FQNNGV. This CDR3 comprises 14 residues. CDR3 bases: TGTGCCAGCAGCTTAGTGGGGCAGCAGGTCGGCTACACCTTC. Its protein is CASSLVGQQVGYTF.

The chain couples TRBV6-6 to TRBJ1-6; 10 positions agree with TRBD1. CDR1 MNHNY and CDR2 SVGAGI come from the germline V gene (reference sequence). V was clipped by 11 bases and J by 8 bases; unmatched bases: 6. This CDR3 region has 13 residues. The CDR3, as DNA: TGTGCCGGAGGGACAGGGGAGGATTCACCCCTCCACTTT. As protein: CAGGTGEDSPLHF.

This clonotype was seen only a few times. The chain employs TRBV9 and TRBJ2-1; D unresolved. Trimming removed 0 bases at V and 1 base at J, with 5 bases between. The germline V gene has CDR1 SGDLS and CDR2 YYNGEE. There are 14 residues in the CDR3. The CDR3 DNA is TGTGCCAGCAGCGTAGACGGATCCTACAATGAGCAGTTCTTC. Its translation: CASSVDGSYNEQFF.

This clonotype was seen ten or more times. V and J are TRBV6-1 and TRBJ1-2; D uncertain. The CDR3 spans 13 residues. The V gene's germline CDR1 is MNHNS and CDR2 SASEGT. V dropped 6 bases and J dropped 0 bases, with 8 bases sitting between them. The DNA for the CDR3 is TGTGCCAGCAGCAGGCAGACTAACTATGGCTACACCTTC. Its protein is CASSRQTNYGYTF.

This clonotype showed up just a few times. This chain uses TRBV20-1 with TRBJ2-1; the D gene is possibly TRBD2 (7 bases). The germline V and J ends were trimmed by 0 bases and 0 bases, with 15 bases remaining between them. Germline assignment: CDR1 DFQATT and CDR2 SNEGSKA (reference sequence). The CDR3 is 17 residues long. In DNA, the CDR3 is TGCAGTGCTAGAGATTTCGCAAGGGGGGGCTCCTACAATGAGCAGTTCTTC. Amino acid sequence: CSARDFARGGSYNEQFF.

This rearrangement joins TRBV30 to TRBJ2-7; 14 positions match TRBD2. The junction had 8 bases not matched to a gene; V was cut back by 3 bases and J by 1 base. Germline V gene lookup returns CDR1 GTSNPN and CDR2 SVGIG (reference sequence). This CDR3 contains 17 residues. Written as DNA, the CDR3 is TGTGCCTGGAGCCGGGGACTAGCGGGAGTTCGTTCCTACGAGCAGTACTTC. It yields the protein CAWSRGLAGVRSYEQYF.

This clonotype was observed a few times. CDR3 coding DNA: TGTGCCAGCTCACAAGTATCTGTACAGGGAAATTCACCCCTCCACTTT. Amino acid sequence: CASSQVSVQGNSPLHF. V usage is TRBV18 and J usage is TRBJ1-6; TRBD1 might be the D (6 bases). The germline V gene has CDR1 KGHSH and CDR2 LQKENI. Between the trimmed V and J ends, which lost 4 bases and 7 bases, there was a span of 17 bases. CDR3 size: 16 residues.

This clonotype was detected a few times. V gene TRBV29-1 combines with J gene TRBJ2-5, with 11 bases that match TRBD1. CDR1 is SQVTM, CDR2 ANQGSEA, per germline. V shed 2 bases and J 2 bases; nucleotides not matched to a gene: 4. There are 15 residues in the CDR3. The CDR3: CSVERTGGNQETQYF. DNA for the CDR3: TGCAGCGTTGAACGGACAGGGGGCAATCAAGAGACCCAGTACTTC.

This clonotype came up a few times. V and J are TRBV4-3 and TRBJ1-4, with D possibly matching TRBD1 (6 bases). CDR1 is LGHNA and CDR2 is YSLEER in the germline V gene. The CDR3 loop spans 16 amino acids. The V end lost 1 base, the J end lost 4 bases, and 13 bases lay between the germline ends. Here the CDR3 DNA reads TGCGCCAGCAGCCAAGGGGCGACAGGACTTAATGAAAAACTGTTTTTT. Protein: CASSQGATGLNEKLFF.

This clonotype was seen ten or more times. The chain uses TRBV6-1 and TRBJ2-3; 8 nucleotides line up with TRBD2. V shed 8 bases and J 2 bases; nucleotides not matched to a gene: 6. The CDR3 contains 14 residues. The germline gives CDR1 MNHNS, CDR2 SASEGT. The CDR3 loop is CASRRTSFTDTQYF. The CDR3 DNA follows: TGTGCCAGCCGCCGGACTAGCTTCACAGATACGCAGTATTTT.

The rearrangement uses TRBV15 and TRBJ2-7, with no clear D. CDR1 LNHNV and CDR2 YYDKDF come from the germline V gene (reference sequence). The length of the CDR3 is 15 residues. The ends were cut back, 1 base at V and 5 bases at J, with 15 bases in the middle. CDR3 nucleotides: TGTGCCACCAGCAGAGCCGCCATAGCCCAGGACGAGCAGTACTTC. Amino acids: CATSRAAIAQDEQYF.

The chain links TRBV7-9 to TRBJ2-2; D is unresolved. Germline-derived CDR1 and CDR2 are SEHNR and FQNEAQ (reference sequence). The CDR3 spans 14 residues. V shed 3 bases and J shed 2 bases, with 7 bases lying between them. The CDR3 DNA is TGTGCCAGCAGCTTCCTACTAAACACCGGGGAGCTGTTTTTT. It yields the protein CASSFLLNTGELFF.

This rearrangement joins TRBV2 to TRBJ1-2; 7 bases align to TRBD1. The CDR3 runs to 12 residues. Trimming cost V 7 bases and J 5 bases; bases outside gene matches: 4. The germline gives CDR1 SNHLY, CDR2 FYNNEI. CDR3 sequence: CASTKTGYGYTF. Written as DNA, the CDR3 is TGTGCCAGCACCAAGACAGGGTATGGCTACACCTTC.

CDR3 in amino acids: CASSYSSQAFGPLHF. The CDR3 DNA reads as TGTGCCAGCAGTTACTCGAGCCAGGCTTTTGGACCCCTCCACTTT. The chain joins TRBV6-5 to TRBJ1-6; D is unresolved. Trimming removed 0 bases at V and 12 bases at J, with 15 bases between. The CDR3 extends over 15 amino acids. Per the germline V gene, CDR1 is MNHEY and CDR2 is SVGAGI.

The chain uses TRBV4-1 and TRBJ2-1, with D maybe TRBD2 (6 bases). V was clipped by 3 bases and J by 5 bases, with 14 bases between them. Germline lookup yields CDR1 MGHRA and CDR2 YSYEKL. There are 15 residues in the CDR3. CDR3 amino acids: CASSQKVEGNNEQFF. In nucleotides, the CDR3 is TGCGCCAGCAGCCAGAAAGTGGAGGGGAACAATGAGCAGTTCTTC.

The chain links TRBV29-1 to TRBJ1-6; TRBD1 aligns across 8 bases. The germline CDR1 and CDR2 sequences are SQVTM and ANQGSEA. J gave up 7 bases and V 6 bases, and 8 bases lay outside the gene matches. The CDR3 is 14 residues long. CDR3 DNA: TGCAGCGTCCGGACAGGGCTTGAAAATTCACCCCTCCACTTT. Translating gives CSVRTGLENSPLHF.

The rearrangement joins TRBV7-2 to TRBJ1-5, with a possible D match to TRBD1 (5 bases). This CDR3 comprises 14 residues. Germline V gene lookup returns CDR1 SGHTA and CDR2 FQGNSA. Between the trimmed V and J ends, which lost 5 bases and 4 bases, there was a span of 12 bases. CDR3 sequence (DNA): TGTGCCAGCAGCCCCGGGACCTTAAATCAGCCCCAGCATTTT. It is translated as CASSPGTLNQPQHF.

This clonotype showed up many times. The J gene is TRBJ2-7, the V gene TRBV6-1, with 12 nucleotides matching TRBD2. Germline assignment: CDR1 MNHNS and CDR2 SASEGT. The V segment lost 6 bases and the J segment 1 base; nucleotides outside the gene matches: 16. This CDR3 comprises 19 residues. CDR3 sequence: CASRGLGLAGGPGSYEQYF. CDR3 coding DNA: TGTGCCAGCAGGGGATTAGGGCTAGCGGGAGGGCCTGGGTCCTACGAGCAGTACTTC.

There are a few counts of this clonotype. CDR3 in DNA: TGTGCCAGCAGCCAAACAGGGGTATACGGCTACAATGAGCAGTTCTTC. It is translated as CASSQTGVYGYNEQFF. The chain carries TRBV27 and TRBJ2-1; 7 bases line up with TRBD1. CDR3 length: 16 amino acids. V was pared by 6 bases and J by 3 bases, with 11 bases of the junction left unmatched. Germline-derived CDR1 and CDR2 are MNHEY and SMNVEV (reference sequence).

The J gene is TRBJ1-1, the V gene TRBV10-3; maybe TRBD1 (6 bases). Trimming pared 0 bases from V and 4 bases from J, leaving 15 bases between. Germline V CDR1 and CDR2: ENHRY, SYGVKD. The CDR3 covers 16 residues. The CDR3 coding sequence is TGTGCCATCAGTGAGTCGACCCACAGGGAAGGCACTGAAGCTTTCTTT. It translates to CAISESTHREGTEAFF.

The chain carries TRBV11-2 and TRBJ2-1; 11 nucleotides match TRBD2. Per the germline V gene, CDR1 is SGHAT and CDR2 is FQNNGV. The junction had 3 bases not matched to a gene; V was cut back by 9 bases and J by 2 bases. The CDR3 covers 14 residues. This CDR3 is CASATSGTYNEQFF. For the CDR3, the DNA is TGTGCCAGTGCGACTAGCGGGACCTACAATGAGCAGTTCTTC. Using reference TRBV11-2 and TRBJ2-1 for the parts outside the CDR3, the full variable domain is EAGVAQSPRYKIIEKRQSVAFWCNPISGHATLYWYQQILGQGPKLLIQFQNNGVVDDSQLPKDRFSAERLKGVDSTLKIQPAKLEDSAVYLCASATSGTYNEQFFGPGTRLTVL.